A single T cell receptor (beta chain) is shown here with its context. Its antigen is unidentified. The naive CD8 fraction comprised CD45RO-negative cells positively selected for CCR7 and excluded terminally differentiated effector memory CD45RA+ cells. The study drew all its donors from Caucasian adults living in Nashville, Tennessee. The data stem from a study of shared clonotypes between healthy human individuals. Study conclusions and caveats: For sorted subsets, rarefaction showed incomplete sequencing despite large depth.

The V end lost 1 base, the J end lost 6 bases, and 12 bases lay between the germline ends. The CDR3 is 14 amino acids. Per the germline V gene, CDR1 is MRHNA and CDR2 is SNTAGT. Produced via immunoSEQ multiplex PCR; TCRdb's table is partial and in-frame only. The sample contains some 1,900,000 clones, over 85% of which appear only once. This receptor was identified in a young man in good health. The material sequenced was naive CD8+ T cells sorted from blood. The chain recombines TRBV6-4 with TRBJ1-1; D remains ambiguous. The CDR3 nucleotides read TGTGCCAGCAGTGACTTGATAGGGTACCCTGAAGCTTTCTTT. As protein: CASSDLIGYPEAFF.